These 15 T cell receptor beta chains share one sample of origin, sequenced in a study of blood T cell repertoires in COVID-19. Clones were sequenced by immunoSEQ multiplex PCR, and TCRdb holds only the in-frame ones, with some missing. Here the sample spans approximately 150,000 clones, approximately 80% being singletons. What was sequenced was PBMCs or T cells enriched from blood (not recorded which). The receptors come from a man aged 45-65 years in a cohort exposed to, infected with or recovered from COVID-19 (not recorded which).

The chain combines TRBV7-2 with TRBJ2-3; a possible D gene is TRBD2 (6 bases). Per the germline V gene, CDR1 is SGHTA and CDR2 is FQGNSA. Trimming removed 1 base from V and 4 bases from J, with 6 bases in between. This CDR3 has 13 amino acids. The CDR3 DNA reads TGTGCCAGCAGCTTAGTAGCGGCAGATACGCAGTATTTT. This codes for CASSLVAADTQYF.

CDR3 in amino acids: CASSHGLIGNQPQHF. The CDR3 nucleotides are TGTGCCAGCAGCCACGGACTCATTGGCAATCAGCCCCAGCATTTT. The chain employs TRBV11-2 and TRBJ1-5, with D unclear. The CDR3 contains 15 residues. V was shortened by 5 bases and J by 2 bases, with 13 bases between the two germline ends. Germline V gene lookup returns CDR1 SGHAT and CDR2 FQNNGV.

The V and J genes are TRBV5-4 and TRBJ2-5, with TRBD1 matching 7 bases. In germline, CDR1 is SGHNT, CDR2 YYREEE (reference sequence). Trimming at V came to 2 bases and at J to 2 bases, leaving 3 bases not matched to a gene. The CDR3 consists of 14 residues. Here the CDR3 reads CASSLGTAQETQYF. CDR3 sequence (DNA): TGTGCCAGCAGCTTAGGGACAGCTCAAGAGACCCAGTACTTC.

This chain connects TRBV18 to TRBJ2-7, with TRBD2 as a possible D gene (6 bases). The CDR3 spans 14 residues. Trimming took off 1 base at V and 3 bases at J, with 10 bases between the two ends. CDR1 is KGHSH and CDR2 is LQKENI in the germline V gene. The CDR3 here is CASSPRLASYEQYF. DNA for the CDR3: TGTGCCAGCTCACCACGGCTAGCGAGCTACGAGCAGTACTTC. Full variable domain (outside the CDR3, taken from reference TRBV18 and TRBJ2-7): NAGVMQNPRHLVRRRGQEARLRCSPMKGHSHVYWYRQLPEEGLKFMVYLQKENIIDESGMPKERFSAEFPKEGPSILRIQQVVRGDSAAYFCASSPRLASYEQYFGPGTRLTVT.

This chain links TRBV4-3 with TRBJ2-3; 14 bases are a match to TRBD2. V trimming: 3 bases; J trimming: 4 bases; junction bases outside the gene matches: 15. The germline V gene encodes CDR1 LGHNA and CDR2 YSLEER. This CDR3 spans 20 amino acids. CDR3 protein: CASSQKGLAGAPSLPDTQYF. The CDR3 region has the DNA TGCGCCAGCAGCCAGAAGGGACTAGCGGGGGCCCCTTCCCTCCCAGATACGCAGTATTTT.

The CDR3 here is CSVEAPPGGTGANVLTF. The CDR3 DNA is TGCAGCGTTGAAGCTCCCCCAGGGGGGACTGGGGCCAACGTCCTGACTTTC. The gene calls are TRBV29-1 and TRBJ2-6; TRBD1 is a possible D gene (7 bases). The CDR3 extends over 17 amino acids. Looked up from germline, CDR1 is SQVTM and CDR2 is ANQGSEA. Trimming stripped 1 base from V and 2 bases from J, with 15 bases between.

This sequence joins TRBV10-2 and TRBJ2-2, with D unclear. This CDR3 has 14 amino acids. Germline V gene sequence: CDR1 WSHSY, CDR2 SAAADI. V was trimmed by 0 bases and J by 4 bases, leaving 6 bases between them. CDR3 sequence (DNA): TGCGCCAGCAGTGAGTCCATGGCCACCGGGGAGCTGTTTTTT. Protein product: CASSESMATGELFF.

This clone has only one observation. The chain couples TRBV6-5 to TRBJ2-1; D is possibly TRBD1 (6 bases). V was pared by 4 bases and J by 8 bases, with 15 bases between. This CDR3 comprises 14 residues. Per germline, CDR1 MNHEY and CDR2 SVGAGI. The CDR3 loop reads CASSSMGQNYEQFF. For the CDR3, the DNA is TGTGCCAGCAGTTCAATGGGACAAAACTATGAGCAGTTCTTC.

The chain combines TRBV6-5 with TRBJ1-1, with D tentatively TRBD1 (5 bases). Germline CDR1 is MNHEY and CDR2 is SVGAGI. Trimming removed 9 bases at V and 0 bases at J, with 11 bases between. CDR3 size: 13 residues. The DNA of the CDR3 is TGTGCCAGTACAGGTCTTATGAACACTGAAGCTTTCTTT. Translated: CASTGLMNTEAFF.

The gene calls are TRBV18 and TRBJ1-2; D might be TRBD1 (5 bases). The length of the CDR3 is 20 residues. Germline CDR1 and CDR2: KGHSH and LQKENI. The V and J ends lost 2 bases and 2 bases respectively, with 27 bases between them. The CDR3 is CASSPVAQGTDLYFNYGYTF. CDR3 DNA sequence: TGTGCCAGCTCACCAGTTGCTCAGGGTACGGACCTGTACTTCAACTATGGCTACACCTTC.

J is TRBJ2-3 and V is TRBV3-1 (or the pseudogene TRBV3-2); TRBD1 might be the D (6 bases). V lost 7 bases to trimming and J lost 4 bases, with 18 bases between them. CDR3 length equals 15 residues. Germline loops: CDR1 LGHDT, CDR2 YNNKEL (reference sequence). This CDR3 is CASTRQESMSDTQYF. CDR3 coding DNA: TGTGCCAGCACCCGACAGGAATCTATGTCAGATACGCAGTATTTT.

The CDR3 spells CASSPSGGGETQYF. The CDR3, as DNA: TGCGCCAGCAGCCCGTCGGGAGGTGGGGAGACCCAGTACTTC. The V gene is TRBV5-1, the J gene TRBJ2-5; 7 nucleotides match TRBD2. Looked up from germline, CDR1 is SGHRS and CDR2 is YFSETQ. The CDR3 sequence is 14 residues long. V lost 4 bases to trimming and J lost 5 bases; unmatched junction nucleotides: 8.

The rearrangement links TRBV27 to TRBJ2-7, with 7 bases fitting TRBD2. The junction had 9 bases not matched to a gene; V was cut back by 4 bases and J by 3 bases. The germline V gene encodes CDR1 MNHEY and CDR2 SMNVEV (reference sequence). CDR3 length: 15 amino acids. The CDR3 DNA reads as TGTGCCAGCAGTTCCTACAGCGGGAAGGACTACGAGCAGTACTTC. This encodes CASSSYSGKDYEQYF.

Worth noting for this clone: A junction end diverges from the germline sequence, so it may reflect a read error. V is TRBV18 and J is TRBJ2-3, with a possible D match to TRBD2 (6 bases). This CDR3 contains 17 residues. Germline CDR1 reads KGHSH; CDR2 reads LQKENI. DNA of the CDR3: TGTGCCAGCTCATCACCCCGGGACTTAGTCCTCACAGATACGCAGTATTTT. Residues: CASSSPRDLVLTDTQYF.

The chain recombines TRBV18 with TRBJ1-5; D gene ambiguous. CDR1 and CDR2 from the germline V gene are KGHSH and LQKENI. The V end was cut by 3 bases, the J end by 3 bases, with 15 bases between. The CDR3 length is 16 residues. CDR3: CASSPVGSSNNQPQHF. The CDR3 DNA is TGTGCCAGCTCACCTGTAGGGAGTTCGAACAATCAGCCCCAGCATTTT.